Sequencing of this TCR beta chain was carried out in a study of a mutant IDH1 vaccine in newly diagnosed glioma (dated by TCRdb to the early 2020s). Regarding the research as a whole: Across visits V03 through V10, patients got a total of eight vaccinations, given in weeks 1, 3, 5, 7, 11, 15, 19 and 23. Vaccination began 4-6 weeks after radiotherapy alone, or alongside temozolomide cycles in the chemotherapy-containing groups. Of the 30 or so patients who were treated, about 62% were male and about 40% were female, and the mean age was around 41 years. Prior to enrollment, patients had been given standard therapy consisting of radiotherapy alone, temozolomide alone, or radiochemotherapy with temozolomide, with the combination given to most patients. Six visits were used for peripheral blood collection: V03 (baseline), V05, V07, V10, V12 and V13. Longitudinal TCRB deep sequencing was performed for about two dozen treated patients wherever samples were available for exploratory analyses. The investigation overall reported the following: According to the authors, sample limitations meant that analyses of patient blood samples could not be reproduced. Selection of PBMC samples for TCRB deep sequencing was based on availability. Across multiple MHC alleles, vaccine-induced immune responses were seen in 93.3% of patients. Pseudoprogression appeared unrelated to alterations in the top peripheral T cell clonotypes detected by TCRB sequencing.

The protocol used for the library was the immunoSEQ multiplex PCR assay. Following the manufacturer's protocol, the hsTCRB Kit was used to amplify rearranged TCR beta chain sequences. TCRB libraries were sequenced on an Illumina MiSeq. The authors processed their data as follows. The kit vendor's proprietary platform handled demultiplexing, trimming and gene mapping. Entries here come from immuneACCESS through TCRdb and include only in-frame sequences with V and J called. Some clones fail to appear in such tables; in the studies checked, an unresolved V gene covers under half of the shortfall, and the cause of the remainder is unknown. V, J and clone size are taken as reported in that table, and D and trimming were inferred from the DNA itself. The sample profile shows tens of thousands of clones; approximately 84% of them were found once. In total, the top ten clones hold 7% to 10% of the sample.

As to this clone: The clone's antigen remains unknown. No quality values exist for individual bases; no much larger clone is one base distant.

Trimming costs V 5 bases and J 1 base, and their ends lie 15 bases apart. The germline V gene sets CDR1 to SGHRS and CDR2 to YFSETQ. Spanning cysteine to phenylalanine, the CDR3 consists of 15 amino acids. The CDR3 DNA has 45 bases and is translated from base 1. What this sample's time point label stands for: week 23, last vaccination. A 20-mer mutant IDH1 peptide at 300 micrograms in Montanide made up each vaccine dose, which was injected subcutaneously together with topical imiquimod. Donors had newly diagnosed WHO grade 3 or 4 IDH1-mutant astrocytomas with loss of nuclear ATRX. The samples were drawn from NOA16, a multicentre, single-arm, open-label phase I trial in Germany that tested a mutant IDH1 peptide vaccine in humans for the first time. The DNeasy Blood and Tissue Kit was used to extract genomic DNA from EDTA blood for TCRB sequencing.

The origin of this receptor is a woman in her late teens or twenties with glioma. The sequence links TRBV5-1 to TRBJ2-5, with no D gene named confidently. The sample consisted of PBMCs, taken from a glioma patient whose treatment included an IDH1 peptide vaccine. The CDR3 loop reads CASRPGSRPQETQYF. In nucleotide form, the sequence is TGCGCCAGCAGACCGGGCAGCCGCCCCCAAGAGACCCAGTACTTC.